This entry features one T cell receptor beta chain sequence. Its antigen remains unidentified. Base qualities are missing; no much larger clone stands one base away. This record comes from a study of control samples from healthy donors and cancer patients (dated by TCRdb to 2020 to 2021). Cut back by 4 bases and 4 bases, the V and J ends lie 22 bases apart. The CDR1 and CDR2 encoded by the germline V gene are SGHDN and FVKESK. Counted from cysteine to phenylalanine, this CDR3 has 17 amino acids. This entry keeps only the CDR3 DNA: 51 bases, framed from base 1. Libraries came from the immunoSEQ multiplex PCR assay. In its TCRdb copy, this immuneACCESS table keeps in-frame sequences only and misses some clones. Where compared with another copy, unresolved V genes explain less than half of these, and the others have no known cause. Present in this sample are roughly 400,000 clones, about nine tenths of which were seen just once. The ten largest make up around 6.8% of the sample.

The clonotype originates from a man in his forties with head and neck cancer. Sequenced input: PBMCs. The chain is encoded by TRBV14 joined to TRBJ1-2, and the D gene may be TRBD1, 6 bases matching. CDR3 reads: CASSPHTWIWDTYGYTF. The DNA sequence is as follows: TGTGCCAGCAGCCCACACACGTGGATATGGGACACCTATGGCTACACCTTC.